This T cell receptor beta chain was sequenced during a study of T cells in narcolepsy. Study conclusions and caveats: Healthy controls reportedly lacked the autoreactive clonotypes serially found in patients' blood.

Sequencing was performed with immunoSEQ multiplex PCR; in TCRdb, only in-frame clones are kept and a portion is missing. Of under 35,000 clones detected, approximately 87% appear once; the ten largest clones hold roughly 1%. CDR1 MNHEY and CDR2 SVGAGI come from the germline V gene. This CDR3 contains 15 residues. The V and J ends lost 5 bases and 2 bases respectively, with 13 bases between them. This clone has only a few counts. As yet, its antigen is unknown. This chain connects TRBV6-5 to TRBJ2-1, with TRBD1 as a possible D gene (6 bases). The sequenced material came from memory (CD45RA-) CD4+ T cells from blood. This clonotype originated in a human donor in good health. The CDR3 spells CASSPSRDTYNEQFF. CDR3 in DNA: TGTGCCAGCAGTCCATCTAGGGACACCTACAATGAGCAGTTCTTC.